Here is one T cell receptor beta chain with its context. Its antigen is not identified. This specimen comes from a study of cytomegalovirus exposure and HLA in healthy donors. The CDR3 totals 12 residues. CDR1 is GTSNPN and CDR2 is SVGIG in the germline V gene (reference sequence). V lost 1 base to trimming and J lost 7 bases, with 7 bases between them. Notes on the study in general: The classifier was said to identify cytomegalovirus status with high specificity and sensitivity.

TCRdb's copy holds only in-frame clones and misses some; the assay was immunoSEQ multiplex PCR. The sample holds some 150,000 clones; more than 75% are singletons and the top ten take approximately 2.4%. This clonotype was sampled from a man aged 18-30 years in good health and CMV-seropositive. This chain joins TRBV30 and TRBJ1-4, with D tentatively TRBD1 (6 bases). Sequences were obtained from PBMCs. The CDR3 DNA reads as TGTGCCTGGAGTGGGACAGCTGAAAAACTGTTTTTT. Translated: CAWSGTAEKLFF.